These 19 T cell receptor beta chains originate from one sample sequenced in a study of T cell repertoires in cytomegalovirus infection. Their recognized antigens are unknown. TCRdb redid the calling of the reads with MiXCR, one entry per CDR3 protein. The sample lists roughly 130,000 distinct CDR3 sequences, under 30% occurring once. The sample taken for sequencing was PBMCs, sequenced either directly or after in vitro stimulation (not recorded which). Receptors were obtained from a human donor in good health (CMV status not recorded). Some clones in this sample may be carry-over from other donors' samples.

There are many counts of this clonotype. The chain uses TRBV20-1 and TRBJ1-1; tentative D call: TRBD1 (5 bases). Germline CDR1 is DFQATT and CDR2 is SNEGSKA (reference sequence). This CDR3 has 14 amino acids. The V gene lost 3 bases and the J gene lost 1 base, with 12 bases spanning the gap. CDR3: CSASKPGRNTEAFF. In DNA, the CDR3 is TGCAGTGCTAGTAAGCCAGGGCGGAACACTGAAGCTTTCTTT.

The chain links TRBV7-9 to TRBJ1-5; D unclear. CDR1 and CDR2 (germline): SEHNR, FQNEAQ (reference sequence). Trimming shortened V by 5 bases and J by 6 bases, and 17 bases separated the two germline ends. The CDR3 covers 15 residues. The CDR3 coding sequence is TGTGCCAGCAGCCACACGGACGGGTGGGGTCAGCCCCAGCATTTT. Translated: CASSHTDGWGQPQHF.

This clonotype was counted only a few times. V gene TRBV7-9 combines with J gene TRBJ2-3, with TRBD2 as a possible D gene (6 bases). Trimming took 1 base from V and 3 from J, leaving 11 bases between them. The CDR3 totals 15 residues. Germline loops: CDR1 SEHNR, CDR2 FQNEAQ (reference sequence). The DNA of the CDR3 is TGTGCCAGCAGCTTAGAGGGGACTTCTACAGATACGCAGTATTTT. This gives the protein CASSLEGTSTDTQYF.

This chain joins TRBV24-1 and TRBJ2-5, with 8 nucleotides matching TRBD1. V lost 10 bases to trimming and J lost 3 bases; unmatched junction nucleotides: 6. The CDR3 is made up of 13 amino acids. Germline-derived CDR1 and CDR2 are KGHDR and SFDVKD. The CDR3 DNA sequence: TGTGCCACAGGACAGGGTTCGAAAGAGACCCAGTACTTC. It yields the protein CATGQGSKETQYF.

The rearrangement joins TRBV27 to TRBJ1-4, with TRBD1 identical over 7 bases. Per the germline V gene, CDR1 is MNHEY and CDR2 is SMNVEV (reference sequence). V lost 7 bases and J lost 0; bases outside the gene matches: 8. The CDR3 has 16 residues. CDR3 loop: CASTDRDSATNEKLFF. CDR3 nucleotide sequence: TGTGCCAGCACCGACAGGGATAGTGCAACTAATGAAAAACTGTTTTTT.

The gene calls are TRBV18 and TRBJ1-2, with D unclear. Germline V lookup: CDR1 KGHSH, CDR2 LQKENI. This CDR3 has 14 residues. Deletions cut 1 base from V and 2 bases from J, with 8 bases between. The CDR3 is CASSPQSRNYGYTF. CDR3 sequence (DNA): TGTGCCAGCTCACCACAGTCCAGAAACTATGGCTACACCTTC.

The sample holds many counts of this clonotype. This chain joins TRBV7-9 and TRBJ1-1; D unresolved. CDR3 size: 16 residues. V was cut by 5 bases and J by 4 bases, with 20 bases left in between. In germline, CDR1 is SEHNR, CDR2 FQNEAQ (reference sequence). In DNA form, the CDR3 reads TGTGCCAGCAGCCCCCCATCTGGAGGGCGTCCCACTGAAGCTTTCTTT. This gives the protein CASSPPSGGRPTEAFF.

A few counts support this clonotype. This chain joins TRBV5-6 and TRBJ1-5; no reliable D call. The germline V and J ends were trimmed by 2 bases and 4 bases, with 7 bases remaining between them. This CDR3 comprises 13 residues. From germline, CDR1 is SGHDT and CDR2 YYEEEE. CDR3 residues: CASSFSPNQPQHF. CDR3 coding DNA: TGTGCCAGCAGCTTTTCACCAAATCAGCCCCAGCATTTT.

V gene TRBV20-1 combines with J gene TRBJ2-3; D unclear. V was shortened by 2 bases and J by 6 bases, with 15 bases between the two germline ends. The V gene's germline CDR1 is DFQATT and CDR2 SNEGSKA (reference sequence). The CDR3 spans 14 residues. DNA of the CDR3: TGCAGTGCTAGACCCCGGGCCTTAAGGGATACGCAGTATTTT. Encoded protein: CSARPRALRDTQYF.

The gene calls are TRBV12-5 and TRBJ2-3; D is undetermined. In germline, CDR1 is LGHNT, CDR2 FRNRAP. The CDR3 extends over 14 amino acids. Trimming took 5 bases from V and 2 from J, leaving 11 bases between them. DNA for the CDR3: TGTGCTAGTGGTCCTGGACGGCACACAGATACGCAGTATTTT. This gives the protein CASGPGRHTDTQYF.

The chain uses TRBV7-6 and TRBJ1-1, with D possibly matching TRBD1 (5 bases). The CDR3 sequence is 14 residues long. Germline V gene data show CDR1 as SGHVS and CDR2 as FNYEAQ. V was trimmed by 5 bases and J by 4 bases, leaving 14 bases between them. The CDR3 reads CASSLDSGTTEAFF. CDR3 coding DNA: TGTGCCAGCAGCCTAGACAGTGGGACCACTGAAGCTTTCTTT.

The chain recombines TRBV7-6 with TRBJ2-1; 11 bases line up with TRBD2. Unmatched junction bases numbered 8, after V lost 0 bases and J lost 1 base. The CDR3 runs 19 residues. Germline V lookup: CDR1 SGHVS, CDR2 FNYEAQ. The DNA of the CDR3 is TGTGCCAGCAGCTTAGCGGATACTAGCGGGAGTGGGTCCTACAATGAGCAGTTCTTC. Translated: CASSLADTSGSGSYNEQFF.

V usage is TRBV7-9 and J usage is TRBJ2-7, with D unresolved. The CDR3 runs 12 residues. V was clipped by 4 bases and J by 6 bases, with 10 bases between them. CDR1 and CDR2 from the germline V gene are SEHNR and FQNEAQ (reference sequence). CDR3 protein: CASSSGAGEQYV. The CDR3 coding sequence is TGTGCCAGCAGCTCCGGTGCAGGCGAGCAGTACGTC.

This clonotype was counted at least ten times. The CDR3 protein is CASSASGDDTEAFF. CDR3 nucleotide sequence: TGTGCCAGCAGCGCATCCGGGGACGACACTGAAGCTTTCTTT. The chain joins TRBV7-6 to TRBJ1-1, with D perhaps TRBD1 (5 bases). CDR3 length equals 14 residues. Trimming left V 5 bases short and J 3 bases short, with 13 bases between. Germline values: CDR1 SGHVS, CDR2 FNYEAQ.

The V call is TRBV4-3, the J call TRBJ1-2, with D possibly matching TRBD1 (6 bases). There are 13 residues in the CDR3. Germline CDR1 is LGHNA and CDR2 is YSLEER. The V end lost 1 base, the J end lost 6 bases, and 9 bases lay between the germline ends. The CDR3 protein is CASSQAGANGYTF. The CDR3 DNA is TGCGCCAGCAGCCAAGCGGGGGCGAATGGCTACACCTTC.

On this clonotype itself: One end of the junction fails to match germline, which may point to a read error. The CDR3 loop is CASSIAGNTIYF. As DNA, the CDR3 is TGTGCCAGCAGCATAGCTGGAAACACCATATATTTT. The V and J genes are TRBV7-6 and TRBJ1-3; D not certain. Per the germline V gene, CDR1 is SGHVS and CDR2 is FNYEAQ. The CDR3 has 12 residues.

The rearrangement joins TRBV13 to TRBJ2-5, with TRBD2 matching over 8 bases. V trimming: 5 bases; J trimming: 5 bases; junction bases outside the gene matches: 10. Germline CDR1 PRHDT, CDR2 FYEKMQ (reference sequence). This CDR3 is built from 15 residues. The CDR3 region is CASSTERERPETQYF. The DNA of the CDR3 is TGTGCCAGCAGCACCGAGCGGGAGAGGCCGGAGACCCAGTACTTC.

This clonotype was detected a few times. CDR3 DNA: TGTGCCAGCAGCCTCGATTTTGGCGGGCGGACCCAGTACTTC. Translated: CASSLDFGGRTQYF. The rearrangement links TRBV7-2 to TRBJ2-5, with D possibly being TRBD2 (5 bases). The germline V and J ends were trimmed by 5 bases and 7 bases, with 17 bases remaining between them. Germline V gene sequence: CDR1 SGHTA, CDR2 FQGNSA. The CDR3 sequence is 14 residues long.

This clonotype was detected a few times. CDR3 protein: CASSLTGTGDYEQYF. CDR3 in DNA: TGTGCCAGCAGCTTAACCGGGACAGGGGATTACGAGCAGTACTTC. The chain links TRBV7-3 to TRBJ2-7, with 10 bases identical to TRBD1. Trimming cost V 0 bases and J 4 bases; bases outside gene matches: 3. Germline CDR1 is SGHTA and CDR2 is FQGTGA. The CDR3 loop spans 15 amino acids.